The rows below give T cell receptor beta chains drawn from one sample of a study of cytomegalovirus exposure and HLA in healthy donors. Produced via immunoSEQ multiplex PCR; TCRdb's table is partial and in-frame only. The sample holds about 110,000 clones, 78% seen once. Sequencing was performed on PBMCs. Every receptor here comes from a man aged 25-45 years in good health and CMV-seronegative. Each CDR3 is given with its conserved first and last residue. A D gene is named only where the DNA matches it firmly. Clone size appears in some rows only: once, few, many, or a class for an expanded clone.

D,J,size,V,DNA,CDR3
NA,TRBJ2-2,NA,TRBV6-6,TGTGCCAGCAGTTACTCCACAGGGTCCACCGGGGAGCTGTTTTTT,CASSYSTGSTGELFF
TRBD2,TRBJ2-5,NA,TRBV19,TGTGCCAGTAGAGGACTAGCGGGGGGGCGGGAGACCCAGTACTTC,CASRGLAGGRETQYF
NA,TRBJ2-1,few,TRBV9,TGTGCCAGCAGCGTAGAAGCGGGCCCCGCGGTTGAGCAGTTCTTC,CASSVEAGPAVEQFF
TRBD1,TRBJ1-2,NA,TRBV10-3,TGTGCCATCAGTGATGACAGGGGGAACTATGGCTACACCTTC,CAISDDRGNYGYTF
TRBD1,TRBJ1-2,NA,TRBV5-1,TGCGCCAGCAGCTTGGCAACGGACAGGGTCTATGGCTACACCTTC,CASSLATDRVYGYTF
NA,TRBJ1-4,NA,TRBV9,TGTGCCAGCACCCGGGAGGGGGGTAATGAAAAACTGTTTTTT,CASTREGGNEKLFF
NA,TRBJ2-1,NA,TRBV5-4,TGTGCCAGCAGCTCCGAGGGGGTCGGTCCGAATGAGCAGTTCTTC,CASSSEGVGPNEQFF
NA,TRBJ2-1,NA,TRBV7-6,TGTGCCAGCAGCTTAGATCCCGGTAGTCATGAGCAGTTCTTC,CASSLDPGSHEQFF
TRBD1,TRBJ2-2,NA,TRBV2,TGTGCCAGCAGTAGGGACAGGGGAGGCACCGGGGAGCTGTTTTTT,CASSRDRGGTGELFF
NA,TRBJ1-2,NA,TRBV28,TGTGCCATCAAGAGTTATGGCTACACCTTC,CAIKSYGYTF
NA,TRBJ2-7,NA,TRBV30,TGTGCCTGGAGGGTAGCCGGTTACTCCTACGAGCAGTACTTC,CAWRVAGYSYEQYF
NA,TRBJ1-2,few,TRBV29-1,TGCAGCGGAGGGGGTGATAACTATGGCTACACCTTC,CSGGGDNYGYTF
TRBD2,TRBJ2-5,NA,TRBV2,TGTGCCAGCAGCAAAGCTTCGGGGGGGCCCTCCGAAGAGACCCAGTACTTC,CASSKASGGPSEETQYF
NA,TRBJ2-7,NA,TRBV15,TGTGCCACCAGCAGAGATAAGGAGGTTAGAGAGCAGTACTTC,CATSRDKEVREQYF
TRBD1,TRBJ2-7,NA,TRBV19,TGTGCCAGTAGTATACCGGGACAGGGATCCCCCTACTTC,CASSIPGQGSPYF
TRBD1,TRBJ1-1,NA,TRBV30,TGTGCCTGGACTACAGGGGTCTCTGGCACTGAAGCTTTCTTT,CAWTTGVSGTEAFF
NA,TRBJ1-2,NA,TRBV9,TGTGCCAGCAGCGTGGACAGAAACTATGGCTACACCTTC,CASSVDRNYGYTF
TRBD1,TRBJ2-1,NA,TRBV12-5,TGTGCTAGTGGTTTGGGACAGGGGACGTCCTACAATGAGCAGTTCTTC,CASGLGQGTSYNEQFF
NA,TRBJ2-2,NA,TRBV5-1,TGCGCCAGCAGCTTATACGTTTCGTGGGGGGAAGCCGGGGAGCTGTTTTTT,CASSLYVSWGEAGELFF
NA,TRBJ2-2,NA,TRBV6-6,TGTGCCAGCAGTTACTCCCCGGGGTTTGGCACCGGGGAGCTGTTTTTT,CASSYSPGFGTGELFF
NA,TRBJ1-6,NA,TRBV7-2,TGTGCCAGCAGCACCAGACACGTTTTAAGCTCCTATAATTCACCCCTCCACTTT,CASSTRHVLSSYNSPLHF
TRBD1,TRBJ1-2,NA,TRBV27,TGTGCCAGCAGTGTCCGGGACAGGGGAAACTATGGCTACACCTTC,CASSVRDRGNYGYTF
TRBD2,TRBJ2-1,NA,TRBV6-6,TGTGCCAGCAGTGGAGGAGCGGGAGTCGGGTACAATGAGCAGTTCTTC,CASSGGAGVGYNEQFF
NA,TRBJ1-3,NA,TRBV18,TGTGCCAGCTCACCACCGTTGGCGGGGGCGGCTGGAAACACCATATATTTT,CASSPPLAGAAGNTIYF
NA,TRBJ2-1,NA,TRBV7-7,TGTGCTAGCAGCTTAGGTAGTAGCTCCTACAATGAGCAGTTCTTC,CASSLGSSSYNEQFF
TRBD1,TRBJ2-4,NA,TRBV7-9,TGTGCCAGCAGCTATAGGGACAGGGGTAACATTCAGTACTTC,CASSYRDRGNIQYF
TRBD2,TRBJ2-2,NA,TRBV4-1,TGCGCCAGCAGCCAGCTCGGACTAGCGGGGGGTTTCGTCGGGGAGCTGTTTTTT,CASSQLGLAGGFVGELFF
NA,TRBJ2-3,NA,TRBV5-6,TGTGCCAGCAGCTTGGATTGGGGCGCAGTGGCAGATACGCAGTATTTT,CASSLDWGAVADTQYF
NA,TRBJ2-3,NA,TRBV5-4,TGTGCCAGCAGCATCGACACAGCGGAAGATACGCAGTATTTT,CASSIDTAEDTQYF
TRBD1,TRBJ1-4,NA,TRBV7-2,TGTGCCAGCAGCTTACAGGGGGTAAATGAAAAACTGTTTTTT,CASSLQGVNEKLFF
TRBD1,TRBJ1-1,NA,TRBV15,TGTGCCACCAGAAGATCGGGACAGGGAGACACTGAAGCTTTCTTT,CATRRSGQGDTEAFF
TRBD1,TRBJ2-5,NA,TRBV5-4,TGTGCCAGCAGCTTGGAATACAGGGGAGACCAGTACTTC,CASSLEYRGDQYF
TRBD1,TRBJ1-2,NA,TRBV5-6,TGTGCCAGCAGCTTAGACAGGGTTCGTATGGACTATGGCTACACCTTC,CASSLDRVRMDYGYTF
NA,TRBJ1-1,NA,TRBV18,TGTGCCAGCTCACCTAACTCAGGGGAAACTGAAGCTTTCTTT,CASSPNSGETEAFF
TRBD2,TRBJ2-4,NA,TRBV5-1,TGCGCCAGCAGCTTGGGGACTAGCGGGGGGCCAATAGCCAAAAACATTCAGTACTTC,CASSLGTSGGPIAKNIQYF
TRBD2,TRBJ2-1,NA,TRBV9,TGTGCCAGCAGCAAGACGACTAGCGGGGGATACAATGAGCAGTTCTTC,CASSKTTSGGYNEQFF
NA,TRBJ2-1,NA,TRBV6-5,TGTGCCAGCGGAAGGACTTTCTACAATGAGCAGTTCTTC,CASGRTFYNEQFF
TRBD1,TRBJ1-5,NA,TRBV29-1,TGCAGCGTAACCGACAGGGGTTCTCAGCCCCAGCATTTT,CSVTDRGSQPQHF
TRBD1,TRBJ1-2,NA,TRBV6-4,TGTGCCAGCAGCCCCGGGACAGTCGACTATGGCTACACCTTC,CASSPGTVDYGYTF
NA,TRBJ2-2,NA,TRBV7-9,TGTGCCAGCAGCCCTGACAGAAACACCGGGGAGCTGTTTTTT,CASSPDRNTGELFF
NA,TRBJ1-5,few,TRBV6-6,TGTGCCAGCACCTTAGAGGGCGATCAGCCCCAGCATTTT,CASTLEGDQPQHF
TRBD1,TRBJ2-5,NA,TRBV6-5,TGTGCCAGCAGTCGCGCAGGGGGAGAAGAGACCCAGTACTTC,CASSRAGGEETQYF
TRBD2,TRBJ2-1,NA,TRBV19,TGTGCCAGTAGTGTGACTAGCGGGGGTCGGCATGAGCAGTTCTTC,CASSVTSGGRHEQFF
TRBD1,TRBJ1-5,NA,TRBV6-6,TGTGCCACCCGGGATAAGGGACAGATTAGCAATCAGCCCCAGCATTTT,CATRDKGQISNQPQHF